One T cell receptor beta chain is described in this entry. The target antigen is unknown. TCRdb reprocessed the 5' RACE reads via MiXCR and lists one record per CDR3 protein. There are about 890,000 distinct CDR3 sequences in the sample; about 12% occur only once, and roughly 1.6% lies in the top ten. V was clipped by 0 bases and J by 4 bases, with 10 bases between them. CDR1 LGHDT and CDR2 YNNKEL come from the germline V gene (reference sequence). This CDR3 spans 15 amino acids. This sample stems from a study of identical twins. Study-level points and caveats: Twin pairs' shared out-of-frame alpha sequences were enriched in low generation probability. Beta clonotypes that were abundant in cord blood contained fewer insertions, a pattern absent from memory repertoires. The conclusions drew on cross-sectional statistical analysis instead of tracking the same donors.

The same specimen was also included in a second study, on yellow fever vaccine responses in identical twins. That investigation notes: Twins reportedly had a vaccine T cell response that seemed partly convergent, partly personalized.

This clonotype was obtained from a woman aged 18-30 years in good health. The rearrangement uses TRBV3-1 and TRBJ2-4; no clear D gene. The sequenced sample was PBMCs. In nucleotides, the CDR3 is TGTGCCAGCAGCCAAGAACGGGTTATAAAAAACATTCAGTACTTC. Protein sequence: CASSQERVIKNIQYF.